This T cell receptor beta chain was found in a study of OX40 agonist ivuxolimab in advanced cancers. Here immunoSEQ multiplex PCR was the method, and the copy in TCRdb shows in-frame clones only, minus some. The table lists roughly 83,000 clones, less than 85% of them singletons. Between the trimmed V and J ends, which lost 5 bases and 5 bases, there was a span of 13 bases. Germline CDR1 reads MNHNS; CDR2 reads SASEGT. The CDR3 totals 14 residues. This clone was picked up one time. The specimen was CD4+ or CD8+ T cells sorted from blood, collected in a trial of the OX40 agonist ivuxolimab. The rearrangement links TRBV6-1 to TRBJ1-5; D is possibly TRBD1 (5 bases). This receptor was taken from an adult with an advanced solid tumor such as melanoma, head and neck, liver or kidney cancer. CDR3: CASSPRQRDQPQHF. The CDR3 region has the DNA TGTGCCAGCAGTCCGCGACAGAGGGATCAGCCCCAGCATTTT.